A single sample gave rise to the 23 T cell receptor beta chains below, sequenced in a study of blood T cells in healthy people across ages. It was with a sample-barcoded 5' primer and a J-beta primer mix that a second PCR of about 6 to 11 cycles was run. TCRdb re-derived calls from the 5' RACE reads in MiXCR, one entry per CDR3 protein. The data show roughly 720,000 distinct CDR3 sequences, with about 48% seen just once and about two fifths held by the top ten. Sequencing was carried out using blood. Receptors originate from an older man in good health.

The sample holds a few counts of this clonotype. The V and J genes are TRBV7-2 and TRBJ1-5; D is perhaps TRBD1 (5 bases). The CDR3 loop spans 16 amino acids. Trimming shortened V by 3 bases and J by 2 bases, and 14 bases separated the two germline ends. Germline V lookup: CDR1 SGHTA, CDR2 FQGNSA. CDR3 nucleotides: TGTGCCAGCAGCTTCACTTCGGGGGGTGGCAATCAGCCCCAGCATTTT. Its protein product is CASSFTSGGGNQPQHF.

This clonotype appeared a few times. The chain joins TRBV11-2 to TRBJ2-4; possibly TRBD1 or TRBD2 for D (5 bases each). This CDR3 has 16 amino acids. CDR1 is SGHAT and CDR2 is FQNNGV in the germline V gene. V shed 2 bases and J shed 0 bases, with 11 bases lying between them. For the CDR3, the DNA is TGTGCCAGCAGCTTACAAGAGGGGCTAGCCAAAAACATTCAGTACTTC. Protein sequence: CASSLQEGLAKNIQYF.

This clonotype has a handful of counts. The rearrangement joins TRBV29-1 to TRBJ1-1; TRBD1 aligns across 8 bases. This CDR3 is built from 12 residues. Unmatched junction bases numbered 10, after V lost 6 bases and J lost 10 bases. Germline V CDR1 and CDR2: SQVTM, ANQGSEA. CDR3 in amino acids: CSVGQGQGGAFF. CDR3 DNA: TGCAGCGTCGGACAGGGCCAGGGAGGAGCTTTCTTT.

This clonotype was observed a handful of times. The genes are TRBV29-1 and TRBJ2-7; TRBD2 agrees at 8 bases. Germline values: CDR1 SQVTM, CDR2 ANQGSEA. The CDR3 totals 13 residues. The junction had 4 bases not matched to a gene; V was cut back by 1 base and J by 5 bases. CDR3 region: CSVEAREGDEQYF. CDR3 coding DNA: TGCAGCGTTGAAGCCCGGGAGGGGGACGAGCAGTACTTC.

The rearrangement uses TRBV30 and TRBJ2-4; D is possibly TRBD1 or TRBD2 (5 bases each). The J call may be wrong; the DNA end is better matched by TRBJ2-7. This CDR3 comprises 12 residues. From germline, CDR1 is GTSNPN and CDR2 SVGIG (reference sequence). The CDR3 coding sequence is TGTGCCTGGAGGGGGGTCCCCTACGAGCAGTACTTC. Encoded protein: CAWRGVPYEQYF.

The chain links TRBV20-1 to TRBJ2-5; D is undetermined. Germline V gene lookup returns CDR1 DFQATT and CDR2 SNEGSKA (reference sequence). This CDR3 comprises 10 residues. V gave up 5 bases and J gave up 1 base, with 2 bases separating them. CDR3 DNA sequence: TGCAGTGCTCCCCAAGAGACCCAGTACTTC. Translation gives CSAPQETQYF.

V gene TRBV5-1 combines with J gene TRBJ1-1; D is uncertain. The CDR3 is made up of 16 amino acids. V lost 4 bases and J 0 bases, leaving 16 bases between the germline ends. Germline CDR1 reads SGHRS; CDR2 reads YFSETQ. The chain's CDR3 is CASSRGPLAMNTEAFF. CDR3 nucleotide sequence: TGCGCCAGCAGCAGAGGGCCTCTGGCCATGAACACTGAAGCTTTCTTT.

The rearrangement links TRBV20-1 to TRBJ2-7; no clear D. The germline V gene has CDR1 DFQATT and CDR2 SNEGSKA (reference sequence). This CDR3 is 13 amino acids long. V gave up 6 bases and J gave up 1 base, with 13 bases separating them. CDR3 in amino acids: CSAQWSVSYEQYF. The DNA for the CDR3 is TGCAGTGCCCAATGGTCGGTGTCCTACGAGCAGTACTTC.

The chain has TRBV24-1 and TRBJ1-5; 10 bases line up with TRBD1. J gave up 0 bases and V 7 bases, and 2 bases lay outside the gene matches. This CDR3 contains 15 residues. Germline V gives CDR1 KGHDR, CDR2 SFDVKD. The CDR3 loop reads CATRGQGNSNQPQHF. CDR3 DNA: TGTGCCACCAGGGGACAGGGGAATAGCAATCAGCCCCAGCATTTT.

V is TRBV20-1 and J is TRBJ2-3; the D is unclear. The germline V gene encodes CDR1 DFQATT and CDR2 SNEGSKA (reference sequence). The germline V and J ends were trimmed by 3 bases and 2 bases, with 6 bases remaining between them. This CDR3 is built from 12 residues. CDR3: CSARDDTDTQYF. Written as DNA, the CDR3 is TGCAGTGCTAGGGACGACACAGATACGCAGTATTTT.

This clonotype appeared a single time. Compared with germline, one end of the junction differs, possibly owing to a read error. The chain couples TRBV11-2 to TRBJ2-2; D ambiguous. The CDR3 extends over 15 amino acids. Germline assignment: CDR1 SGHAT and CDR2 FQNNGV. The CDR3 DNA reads TGTGCCAGCAGCTTAAGTCTCCCCTCCACCGGAGAGCTGTTTTTT. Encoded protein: CASSLSLPSTGELFF.

CDR3 loop: CASSLSPSGRNEQFF. The CDR3 coding sequence is TGTGCCAGCAGCTTAAGTCCTAGCGGGAGAAATGAGCAGTTCTTC. V and J are TRBV7-2 and TRBJ2-1; 10 nucleotides align to TRBD2. Per the germline V gene, CDR1 is SGHTA and CDR2 is FQGNSA. J lost 7 bases, V lost 2 bases, and 5 bases had no gene match. This CDR3 region has 15 residues.

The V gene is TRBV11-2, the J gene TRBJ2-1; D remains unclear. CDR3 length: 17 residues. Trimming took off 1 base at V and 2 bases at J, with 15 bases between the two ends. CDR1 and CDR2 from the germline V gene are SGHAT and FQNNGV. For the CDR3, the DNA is TGTGCCAGCAGCTTAGTCCCTTCTAGGGCAGCCTACAATGAGCAGTTCTTC. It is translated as CASSLVPSRAAYNEQFF.

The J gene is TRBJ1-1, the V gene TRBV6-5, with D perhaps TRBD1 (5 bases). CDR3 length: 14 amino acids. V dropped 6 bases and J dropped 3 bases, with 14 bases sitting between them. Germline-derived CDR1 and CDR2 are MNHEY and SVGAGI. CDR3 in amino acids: CASRTRGGYTEAFF. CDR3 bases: TGTGCCAGCAGAACTAGGGGAGGATACACTGAAGCTTTCTTT.

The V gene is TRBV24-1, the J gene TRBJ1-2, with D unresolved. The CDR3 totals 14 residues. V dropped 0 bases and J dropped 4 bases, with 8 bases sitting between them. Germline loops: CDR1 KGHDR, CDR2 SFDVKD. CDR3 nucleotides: TGTGCCACCAGTGATTTGGGTAGGACCTATGGCTACACCTTC. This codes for CATSDLGRTYGYTF.

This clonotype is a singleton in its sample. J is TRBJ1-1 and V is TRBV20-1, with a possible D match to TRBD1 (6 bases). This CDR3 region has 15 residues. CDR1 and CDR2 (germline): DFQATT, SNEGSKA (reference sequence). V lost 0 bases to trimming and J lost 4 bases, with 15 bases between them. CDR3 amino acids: CSARDLQGGGTEAFF. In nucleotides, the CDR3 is TGCAGTGCTAGAGACCTACAGGGAGGTGGCACTGAAGCTTTCTTT.

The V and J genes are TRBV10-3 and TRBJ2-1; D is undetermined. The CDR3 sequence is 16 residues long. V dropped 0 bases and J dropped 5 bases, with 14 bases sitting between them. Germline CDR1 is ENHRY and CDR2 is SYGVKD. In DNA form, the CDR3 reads TGTGCCATCAGTGAGTCAAGGACGGCCCGGGACAATGAGCAGTTCTTC. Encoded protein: CAISESRTARDNEQFF.

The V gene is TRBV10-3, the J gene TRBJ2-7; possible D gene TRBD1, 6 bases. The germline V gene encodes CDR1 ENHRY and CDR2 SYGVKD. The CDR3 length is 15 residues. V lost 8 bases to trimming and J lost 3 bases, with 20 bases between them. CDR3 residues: CAISPGQRANYEQYF. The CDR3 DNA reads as TGTGCCATCTCCCCGGGACAAAGGGCCAACTACGAGCAGTACTTC.

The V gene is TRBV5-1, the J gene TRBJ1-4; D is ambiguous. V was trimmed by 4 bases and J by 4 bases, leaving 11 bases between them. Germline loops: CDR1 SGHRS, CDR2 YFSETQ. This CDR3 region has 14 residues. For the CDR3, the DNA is TGCGCCAGCAGCCAGGACGGATTTAATGAAAAACTGTTTTTT. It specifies CASSQDGFNEKLFF.

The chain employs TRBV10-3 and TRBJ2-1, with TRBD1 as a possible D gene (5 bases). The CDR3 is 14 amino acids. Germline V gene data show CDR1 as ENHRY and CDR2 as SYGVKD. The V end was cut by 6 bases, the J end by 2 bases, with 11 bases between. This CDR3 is CAISAQGTYNEQFF. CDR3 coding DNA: TGTGCCATCAGCGCCCAGGGCACCTACAATGAGCAGTTCTTC.

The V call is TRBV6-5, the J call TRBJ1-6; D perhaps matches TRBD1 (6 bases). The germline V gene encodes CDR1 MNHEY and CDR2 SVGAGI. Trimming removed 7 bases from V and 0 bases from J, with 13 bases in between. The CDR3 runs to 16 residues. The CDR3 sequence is CASKDRLISYNSPLHF. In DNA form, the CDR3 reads TGTGCCAGCAAGGACAGACTCATCTCCTATAATTCACCCCTCCACTTT.

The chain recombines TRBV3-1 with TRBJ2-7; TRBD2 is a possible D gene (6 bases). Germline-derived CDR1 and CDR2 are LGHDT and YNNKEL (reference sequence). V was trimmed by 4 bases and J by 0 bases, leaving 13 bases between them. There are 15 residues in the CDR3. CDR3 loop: CASSPSGRNSYEQYF. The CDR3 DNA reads TGTGCCAGCAGCCCGTCGGGGAGGAACTCCTACGAGCAGTACTTC.

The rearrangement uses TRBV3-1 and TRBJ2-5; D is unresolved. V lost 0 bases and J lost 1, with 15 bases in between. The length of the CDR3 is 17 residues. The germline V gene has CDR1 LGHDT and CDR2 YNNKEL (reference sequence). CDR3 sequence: CASSQETPRQAQETQYF. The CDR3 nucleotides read TGTGCCAGCAGCCAAGAAACCCCACGGCAGGCCCAAGAGACCCAGTACTTC.